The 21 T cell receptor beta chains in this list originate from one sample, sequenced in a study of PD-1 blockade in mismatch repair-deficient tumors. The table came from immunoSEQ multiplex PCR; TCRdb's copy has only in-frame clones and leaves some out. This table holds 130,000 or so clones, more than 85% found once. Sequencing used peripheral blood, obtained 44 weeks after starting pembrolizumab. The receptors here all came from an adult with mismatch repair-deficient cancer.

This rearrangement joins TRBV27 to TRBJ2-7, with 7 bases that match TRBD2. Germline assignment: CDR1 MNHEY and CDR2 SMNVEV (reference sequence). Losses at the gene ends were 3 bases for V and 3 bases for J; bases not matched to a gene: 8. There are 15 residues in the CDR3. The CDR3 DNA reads TGTGCCAGCAGTTTTAGTGGGGGACTAAACTACGAGCAGTACTTC. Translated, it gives CASSFSGGLNYEQYF.

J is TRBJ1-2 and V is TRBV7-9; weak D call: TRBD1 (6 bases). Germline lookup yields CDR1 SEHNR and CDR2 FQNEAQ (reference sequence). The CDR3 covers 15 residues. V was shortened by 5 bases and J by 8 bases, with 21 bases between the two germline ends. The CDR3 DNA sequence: TGTGCCAGCAGCCACCCGGGACAAGGTTTGATAGGCTACACCTTC. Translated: CASSHPGQGLIGYTF.

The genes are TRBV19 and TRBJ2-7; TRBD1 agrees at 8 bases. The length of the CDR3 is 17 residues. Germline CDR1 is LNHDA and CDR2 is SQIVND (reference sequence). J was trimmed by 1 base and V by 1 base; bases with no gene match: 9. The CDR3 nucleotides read TGTGCCAGTAGTATAGGGAGGTTACGGGACAGGTCCTACGAGCAGTACTTC. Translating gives CASSIGRLRDRSYEQYF.

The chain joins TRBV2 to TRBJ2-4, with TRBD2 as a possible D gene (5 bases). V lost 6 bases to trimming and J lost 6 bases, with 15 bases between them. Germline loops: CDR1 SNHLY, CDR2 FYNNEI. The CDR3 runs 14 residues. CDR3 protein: CASRGQVLANIQYF. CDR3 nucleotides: TGTGCCAGCAGGGGTCAGGTTCTAGCAAACATTCAGTACTTC.

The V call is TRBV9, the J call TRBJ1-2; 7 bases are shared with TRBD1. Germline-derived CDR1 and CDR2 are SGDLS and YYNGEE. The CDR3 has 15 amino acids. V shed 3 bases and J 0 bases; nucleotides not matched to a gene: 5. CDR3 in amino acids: CASSAGGQANYGYTF. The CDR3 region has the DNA TGTGCCAGCAGCGCGGGTGGACAGGCTAACTATGGCTACACCTTC.

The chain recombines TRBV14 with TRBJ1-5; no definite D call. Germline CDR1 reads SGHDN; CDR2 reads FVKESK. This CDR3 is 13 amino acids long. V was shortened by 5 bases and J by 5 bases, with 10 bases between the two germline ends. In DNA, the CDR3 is TGTGCCAGCAGCGAACGTCGGGATCAGCCCCAGCATTTT. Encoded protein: CASSERRDQPQHF.

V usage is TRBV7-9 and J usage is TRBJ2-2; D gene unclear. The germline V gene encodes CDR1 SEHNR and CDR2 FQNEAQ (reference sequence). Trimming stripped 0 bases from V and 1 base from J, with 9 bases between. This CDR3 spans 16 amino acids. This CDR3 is CASSLALGQNTGELFF. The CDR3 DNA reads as TGTGCCAGCAGCTTAGCCCTTGGTCAGAACACCGGGGAGCTGTTTTTT.

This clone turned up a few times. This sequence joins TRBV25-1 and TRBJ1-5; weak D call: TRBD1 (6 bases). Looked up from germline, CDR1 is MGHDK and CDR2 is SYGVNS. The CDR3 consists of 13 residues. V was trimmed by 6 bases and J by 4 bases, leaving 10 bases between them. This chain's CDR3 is CASSPGVNQPQHF. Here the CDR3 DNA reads TGTGCCAGCAGCCCAGGGGTAAATCAGCCCCAGCATTTT. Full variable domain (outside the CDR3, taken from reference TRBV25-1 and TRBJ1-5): EADIYQTPRYLVIGTGKKITLECSQTMGHDKMYWYQQDPGMELHLIHYSYGVNSTEKGDLSSESTVSRIRTEHFPLTLESARPSHTSQYLCASSPGVNQPQHFGDGTRLSIL.

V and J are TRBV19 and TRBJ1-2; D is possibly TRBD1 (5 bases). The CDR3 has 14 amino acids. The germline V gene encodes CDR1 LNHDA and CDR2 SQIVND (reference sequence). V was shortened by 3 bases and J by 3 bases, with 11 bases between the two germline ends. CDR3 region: CASSISGGDYGYTF. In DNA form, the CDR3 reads TGTGCCAGTAGTATCAGCGGGGGGGACTATGGCTACACCTTC.

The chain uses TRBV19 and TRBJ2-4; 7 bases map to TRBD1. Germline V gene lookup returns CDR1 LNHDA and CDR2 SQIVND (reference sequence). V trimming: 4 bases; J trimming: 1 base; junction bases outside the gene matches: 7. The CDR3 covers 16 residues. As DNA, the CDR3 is TGTGCCAGTAGTACTCACAGGGGCAGGGCCAAAAACATTCAGTACTTC. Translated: CASSTHRGRAKNIQYF. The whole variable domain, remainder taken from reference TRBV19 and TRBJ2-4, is DGGITQSPKYLFRKEGQNVTLSCEQNLNHDAMYWYRQDPGQGLRLIYYSQIVNDFQKGDIAEGYSVSREKKESFPLTVTSAQKNPTAFYLCASSTHRGRAKNIQYFGAGTRLSVL.

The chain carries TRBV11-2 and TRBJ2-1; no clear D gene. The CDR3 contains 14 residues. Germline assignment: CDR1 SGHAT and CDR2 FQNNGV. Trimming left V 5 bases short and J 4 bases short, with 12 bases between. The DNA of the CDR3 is TGTGCCAGCAGCCCCCGGAAAAGGTACAATGAGCAGTTCTTC. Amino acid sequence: CASSPRKRYNEQFF.

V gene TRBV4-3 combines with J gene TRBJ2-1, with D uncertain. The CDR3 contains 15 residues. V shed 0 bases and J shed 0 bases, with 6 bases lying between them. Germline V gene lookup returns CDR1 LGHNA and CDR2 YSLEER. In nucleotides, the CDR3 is TGCGCCAGCAGCCAAGACGGAAGCTCCTACAATGAGCAGTTCTTC. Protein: CASSQDGSSYNEQFF.

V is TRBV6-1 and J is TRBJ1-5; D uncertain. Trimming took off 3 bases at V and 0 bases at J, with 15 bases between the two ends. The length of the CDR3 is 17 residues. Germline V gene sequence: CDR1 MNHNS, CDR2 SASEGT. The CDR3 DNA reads TGTGCCAGCAGTGAGAGAGGGTCTCGTTATAGCAATCAGCCCCAGCATTTT. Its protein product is CASSERGSRYSNQPQHF.

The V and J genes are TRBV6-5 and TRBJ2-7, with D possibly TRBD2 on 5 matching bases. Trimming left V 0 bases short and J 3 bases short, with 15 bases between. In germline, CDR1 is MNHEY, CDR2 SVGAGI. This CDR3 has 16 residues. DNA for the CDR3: TGTGCCAGCAGTTACTCGAGTGGTTCAGGACTCTACGAGCAGTACTTC. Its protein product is CASSYSSGSGLYEQYF.

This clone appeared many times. CDR3 sequence reads: CASSEVSGTADTQYF. CDR3 in DNA: TGTGCCAGCAGTGAGGTTAGCGGGACGGCAGATACGCAGTATTTT. This chain joins TRBV6-4 and TRBJ2-3, with 8 bases lining up with TRBD2. Trimming took 3 bases from V and 4 from J; bases not matched to a gene: 6. The germline gives CDR1 MRHNA, CDR2 SNTAGT. The CDR3 totals 15 residues.

CDR3 DNA sequence: TGTGCCAGCAGCTTAGATCGGGGCGCGGGAGGGAGCACAGATACGCAGTATTTT. Translating gives CASSLDRGAGGSTDTQYF. The rearrangement links TRBV7-9 to TRBJ2-3; 9 bases fit TRBD2. V shed 1 base, J shed 0 bases, and the junction held 8 bases outside the gene matches. Looked up from germline, CDR1 is SEHNR and CDR2 is FQNEAQ (reference sequence). The CDR3 covers 18 residues.

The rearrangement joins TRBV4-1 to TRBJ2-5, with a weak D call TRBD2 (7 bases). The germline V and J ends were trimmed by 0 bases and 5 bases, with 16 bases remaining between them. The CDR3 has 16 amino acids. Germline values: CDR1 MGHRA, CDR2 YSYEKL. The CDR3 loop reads CASSQEFGGAVETQYF. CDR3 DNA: TGCGCCAGCAGCCAAGAATTTGGGGGGGCAGTGGAGACCCAGTACTTC.

CDR3 amino acids: CASSLGGWLTGTRPYF. DNA for the CDR3: TGTGCCAGCAGTTTAGGGGGCTGGCTCACCGGGACTAGGCCGTACTTC. The chain uses TRBV27 and TRBJ2-7; TRBD2 aligns across 8 bases. Looked up from germline, CDR1 is MNHEY and CDR2 is SMNVEV (reference sequence). After removal of 2 bases from V and 12 bases from J, the junction contained 18 bases not matched to a gene. The CDR3 spans 16 residues.

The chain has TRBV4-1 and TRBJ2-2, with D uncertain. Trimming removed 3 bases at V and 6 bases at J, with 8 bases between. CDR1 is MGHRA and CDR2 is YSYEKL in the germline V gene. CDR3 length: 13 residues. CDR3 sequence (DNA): TGCGCCAGCAGCCAGTCGACTCCCGGGGAGCTGTTTTTT. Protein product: CASSQSTPGELFF.

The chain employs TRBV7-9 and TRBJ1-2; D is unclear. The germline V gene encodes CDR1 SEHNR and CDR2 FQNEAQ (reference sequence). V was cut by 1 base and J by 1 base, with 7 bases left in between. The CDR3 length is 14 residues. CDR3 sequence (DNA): TGTGCCAGCAGCTTAGGGCCGGGTAACTATGGCTACACCTTC. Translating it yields CASSLGPGNYGYTF.

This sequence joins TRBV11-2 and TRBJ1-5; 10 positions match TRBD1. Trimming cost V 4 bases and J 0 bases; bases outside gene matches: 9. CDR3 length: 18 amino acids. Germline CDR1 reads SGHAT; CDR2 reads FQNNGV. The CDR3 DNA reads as TGTGCCAGCAGCTCGGGACAGGGGCTTTTTCATAGCAATCAGCCCCAGCATTTT. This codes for CASSSGQGLFHSNQPQHF. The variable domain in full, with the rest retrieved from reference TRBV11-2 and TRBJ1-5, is EAGVAQSPRYKIIEKRQSVAFWCNPISGHATLYWYQQILGQGPKLLIQFQNNGVVDDSQLPKDRFSAERLKGVDSTLKIQPAKLEDSAVYLCASSSGQGLFHSNQPQHFGDGTRLSIL.